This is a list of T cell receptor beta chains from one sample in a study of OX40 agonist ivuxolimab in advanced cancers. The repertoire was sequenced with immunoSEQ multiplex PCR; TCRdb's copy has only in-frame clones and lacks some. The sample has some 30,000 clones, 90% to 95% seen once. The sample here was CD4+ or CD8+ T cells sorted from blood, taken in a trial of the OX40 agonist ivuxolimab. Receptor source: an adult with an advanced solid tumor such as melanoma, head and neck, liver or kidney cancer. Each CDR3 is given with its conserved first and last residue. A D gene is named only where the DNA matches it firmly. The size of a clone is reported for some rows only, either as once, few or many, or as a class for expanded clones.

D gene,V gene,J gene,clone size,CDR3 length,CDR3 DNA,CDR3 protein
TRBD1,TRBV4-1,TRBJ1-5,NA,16,TGCGCCAGCAGCCAGGCCGGGACAGGGGTTTATCAGCCCCAGCATTTT,CASSQAGTGVYQPQHF
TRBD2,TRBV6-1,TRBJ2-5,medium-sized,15,TGTGCCAGCAGTGAACTAGCGGGGGGGCAAGAGACCCAGTACTTC,CASSELAGGQETQYF
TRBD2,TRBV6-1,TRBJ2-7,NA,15,TGTGCCAGCAGTGAAACGGCTAGCGGGAGTAGCGAGCAGTACTTC,CASSETASGSSEQYF
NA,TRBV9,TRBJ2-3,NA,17,TGTGCCAGCAGCGTAGGTCGACTAGGATCCTTCACAGATACGCAGTATTTT,CASSVGRLGSFTDTQYF
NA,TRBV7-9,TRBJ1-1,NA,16,TGTGCCAGCAGCTTAGCATCCGGGGGCCCGAACACTGAAGCTTTCTTT,CASSLASGGPNTEAFF
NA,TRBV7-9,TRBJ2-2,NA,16,TGTGCCAGCAGCTTACCCTCCACCTATGACAGCGGGGAGCTGTTTTTT,CASSLPSTYDSGELFF
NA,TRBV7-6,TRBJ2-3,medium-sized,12,TGTGCCAGCAGCTTACTAGGGGCGACGCAGTATTTT,CASSLLGATQYF
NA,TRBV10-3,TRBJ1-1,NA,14,TGTGCCATCAGTGGAAAGGGGGGGGGCACTGAAGCTTTCTTT,CAISGKGGGTEAFF
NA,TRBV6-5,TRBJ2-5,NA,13,TGTGCCAGCAGCCCATTGGGGGAAGAGACCCAGTACTTC,CASSPLGEETQYF
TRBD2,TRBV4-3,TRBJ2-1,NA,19,TGCGCCAGCAGCCAGGAAGGACTAGCGGGAGGCCTCTCCTACAATGAGCAGTTCTTC,CASSQEGLAGGLSYNEQFF
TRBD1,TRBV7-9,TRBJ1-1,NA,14,TGTGCCAGCAGCGCCAGCCAACCGGGACAGGGGTCTATCTTT,CASSASQPGQGSIF
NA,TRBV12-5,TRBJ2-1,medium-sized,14,TGTGCTAGTGGGACTTTTGGCTCCTACAATGAGCAGTTCTTC,CASGTFGSYNEQFF
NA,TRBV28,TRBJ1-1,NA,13,TGTGCCAGCAGCCCAACGGGGAACACTGAAGCTTTCTTT,CASSPTGNTEAFF
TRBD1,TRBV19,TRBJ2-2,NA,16,TGTGCCAGTAGTCTAACGGGACAGGGTAACGCCGGGGAGCTGTTTTTT,CASSLTGQGNAGELFF
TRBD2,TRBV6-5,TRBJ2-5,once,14,TGTGCCAGCAGCTCCGGGGGGGTCCAAGAGACCCAGTACTTC,CASSSGGVQETQYF
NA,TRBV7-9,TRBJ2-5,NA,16,TGTGCCAGCAGCTTAGGGGCAGGGGGGTACCAAGAGACCCAGTACTTC,CASSLGAGGYQETQYF
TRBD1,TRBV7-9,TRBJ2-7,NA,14,TGTGCCAGCAGCTCAGACAGGGGGATCTACGAGCAGTACTTC,CASSSDRGIYEQYF
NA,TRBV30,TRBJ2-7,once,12,TGTGCCTGCAAACCAAGCTCCTACGAGCAGTACTTC,CACKPSSYEQYF
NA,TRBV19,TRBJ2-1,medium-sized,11,TGTGCCAGTAGTAGCATGGGTGAGCAGTTCTTC,CASSSMGEQFF
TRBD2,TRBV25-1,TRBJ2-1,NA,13,TGTGCCACCGTAGCGGGAGTCTACAATGAGCAGTTCTTC,CATVAGVYNEQFF
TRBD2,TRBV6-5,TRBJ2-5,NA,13,TGTGCCAGCAGTTACTCGGGGGGGAAGACCCAGTACTTC,CASSYSGGKTQYF
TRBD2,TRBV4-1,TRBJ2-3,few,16,TGCGCCAGCAGCCGCGGGACTAGCGGGAGATGGGATACGCAGTATTTT,CASSRGTSGRWDTQYF
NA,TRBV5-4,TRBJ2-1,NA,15,TGTGCCAGCAGCTTGTTGCCAGGGACTTACAATGAGCAGTTCTTC,CASSLLPGTYNEQFF
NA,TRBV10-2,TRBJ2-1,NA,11,TGCGCCAGCAGTGAGGGTAATGAGCAGTTCTTC,CASSEGNEQFF
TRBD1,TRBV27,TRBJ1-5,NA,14,TGTGCCAGCACCCTGACAGGGGGCGGTCAGCCCCAGCATTTT,CASTLTGGGQPQHF
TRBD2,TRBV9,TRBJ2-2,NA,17,TGTGCCAGCGGAGTTCCCGGGACTAGCGGAAACACCGGGGAGCTGTTTTTT,CASGVPGTSGNTGELFF
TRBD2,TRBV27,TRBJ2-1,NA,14,TGTGCCAGCGCCAGCGGGAGCCCCTACAATGAGCAGTTCTTC,CASASGSPYNEQFF
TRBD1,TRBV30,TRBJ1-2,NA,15,TGTGCCTGGACCGAGACAGGGCTTTCCGTCTATGGCTACACCTTC,CAWTETGLSVYGYTF
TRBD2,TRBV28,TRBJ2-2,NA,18,TGTACCAGCAAGGCTGGGGGACTAGCGCGACCGAACACCGGGGAGCTGTTTTTT,CTSKAGGLARPNTGELFF
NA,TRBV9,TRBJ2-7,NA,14,TGTGCCAGCAGCGTAGGACCTGGGGCCTACGAGCAGTACTTC,CASSVGPGAYEQYF
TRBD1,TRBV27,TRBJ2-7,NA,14,TGTGCCAGCAGTGGAGCGACAGGGGAATACGAGCAGTACTTC,CASSGATGEYEQYF
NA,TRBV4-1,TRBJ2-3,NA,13,TGCGCCAGCAGTCTTGCTAGCACAGATACGCAGTATTTT,CASSLASTDTQYF
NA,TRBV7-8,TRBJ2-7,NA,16,TGTGCCAGCAGCCCCAACCCGGGCCGGAGCTCCTACGAGCAGTACTTC,CASSPNPGRSSYEQYF
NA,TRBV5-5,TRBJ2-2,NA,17,TGTGCCAGCAGCTTGATTCTCTCGGGAGCGAACACCGGGGAGCTGTTTTTT,CASSLILSGANTGELFF
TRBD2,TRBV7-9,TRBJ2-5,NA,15,TGTGCCAGCAGCCGCCCAGCGGGAGGGAAAGAGACCCAGTACTTC,CASSRPAGGKETQYF
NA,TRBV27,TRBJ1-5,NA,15,TGTGCCAGCAGTATTGCAGGGTTCAGCAATCAGCCCCAGCATTTT,CASSIAGFSNQPQHF
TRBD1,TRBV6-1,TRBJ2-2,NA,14,TGTGCCATAATAGGACAGGGCTGGACCGGGGAGCTGTTTTTT,CAIIGQGWTGELFF
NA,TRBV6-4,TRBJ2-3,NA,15,TGTGCCAGCAGTGACAAAGGGGACCTCACAGATACGCAGTATTTT,CASSDKGDLTDTQYF
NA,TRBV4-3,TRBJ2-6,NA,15,TGCGCCAGCAGCCTGGGGATCACTGGGGCCAACGTCCTGACTTTC,CASSLGITGANVLTF
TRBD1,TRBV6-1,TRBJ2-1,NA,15,TGTGCCAGCAGTGCTGACAGGGGATCCTACAATGAGCAGTTCTTC,CASSADRGSYNEQFF
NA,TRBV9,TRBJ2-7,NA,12,TGTGCCAGCAGCGTAGGGAGCTACGAGCAGTACTTC,CASSVGSYEQYF
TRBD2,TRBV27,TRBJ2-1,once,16,TGTGCCAGCAGTTTCCTTCGGACTAGCGGAGACAATGAGCAGTTCTTC,CASSFLRTSGDNEQFF
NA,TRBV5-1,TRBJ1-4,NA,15,TGCGCCAGCAGTTCCCTCTGGGACGCAAATGAAAAACTGTTTTTT,CASSSLWDANEKLFF
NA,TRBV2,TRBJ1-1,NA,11,TGTGCCAGCATCGGGGGCACTGAAGCTTTCTTT,CASIGGTEAFF
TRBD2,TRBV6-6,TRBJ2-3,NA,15,TGTGCCAGCAGTGTCTTTAGCGGGAGCACAGATACGCAGTATTTT,CASSVFSGSTDTQYF
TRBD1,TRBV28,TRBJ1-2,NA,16,TGTGCCAGCAGTTTCCAAGCGGACAGGCACAACTATGGCTACACCTTC,CASSFQADRHNYGYTF
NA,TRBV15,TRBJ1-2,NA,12,TGTGCCACCAGCAGAGCGGGGGTTGGCTACACCTTC,CATSRAGVGYTF
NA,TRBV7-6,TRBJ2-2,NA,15,TGTGCCAGCAGCCATGGACAAGACCTCACCGGGGAGCTGTTTTTT,CASSHGQDLTGELFF
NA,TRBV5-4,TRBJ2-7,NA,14,TGTGCCAGCAGCTTGAGTCTGAGCTCCTACGAGCAGTACTTC,CASSLSLSSYEQYF
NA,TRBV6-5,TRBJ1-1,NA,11,TGTGCCAGCAGGGGGGTCACTGAAGCTTTCTTT,CASRGVTEAFF
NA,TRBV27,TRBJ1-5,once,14,TGTGCCAGCAGTTTCGGGGGGCCCTATCAGCCCCAGCATTTT,CASSFGGPYQPQHF
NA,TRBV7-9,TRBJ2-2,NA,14,TGTGCCAGCAGCGGGACTTCGAACACCGGGGAGCTGTTTTTT,CASSGTSNTGELFF
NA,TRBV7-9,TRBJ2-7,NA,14,TGTGCCAGCAGCCTCGGAGGGGACTTATACGAGCAGTACTTC,CASSLGGDLYEQYF